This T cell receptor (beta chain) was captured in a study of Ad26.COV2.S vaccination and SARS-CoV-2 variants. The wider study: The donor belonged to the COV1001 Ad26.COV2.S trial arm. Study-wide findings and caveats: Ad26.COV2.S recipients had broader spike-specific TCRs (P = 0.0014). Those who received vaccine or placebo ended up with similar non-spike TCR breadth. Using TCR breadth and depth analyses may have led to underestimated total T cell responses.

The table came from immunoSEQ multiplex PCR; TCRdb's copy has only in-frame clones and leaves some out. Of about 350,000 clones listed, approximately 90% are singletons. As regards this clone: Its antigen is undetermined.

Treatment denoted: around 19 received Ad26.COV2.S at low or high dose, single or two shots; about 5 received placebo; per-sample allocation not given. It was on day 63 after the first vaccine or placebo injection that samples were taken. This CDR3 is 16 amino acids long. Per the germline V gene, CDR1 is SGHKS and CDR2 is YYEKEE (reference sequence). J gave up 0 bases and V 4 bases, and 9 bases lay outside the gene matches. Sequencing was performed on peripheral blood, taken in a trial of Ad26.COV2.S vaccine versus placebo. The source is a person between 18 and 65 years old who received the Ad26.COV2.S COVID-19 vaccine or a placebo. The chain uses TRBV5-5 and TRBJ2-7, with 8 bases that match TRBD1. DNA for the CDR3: TGTGCCAGCAGCATACGGACCGGGACAGGCTCCTACGAGCAGTACTTC. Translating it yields CASSIRTGTGSYEQYF.